This TCR beta chain was identified in a study of blood T cell repertoires in COVID-19. For the study at large: Donors in the United States, Italy and Spain gave samples during acute or convalescent COVID-19.

As processed by the authors: Amplification of reference gene primers was used by the study to estimate nucleated cell counts. Using immunoSEQ multiplex PCR, the repertoire was profiled, and TCRdb retains in-frame clones only, with some absent. V, J and clone size are taken as reported in that table, and D and trimming were inferred from the DNA itself. The sample includes about 190,000 clones, around 80% of them seen just once. CDR3 length: 17 amino acids. CDR1 and CDR2 from the germline V gene are SGDLS and YYNGEE. V dropped 2 bases and J dropped 5 bases, with 20 bases sitting between them. Sequenced sample: peripheral blood. This TCR was sampled from a woman aged 50 to 65 with acute or convalescent COVID-19. This chain joins TRBV9 and TRBJ2-1, with D maybe TRBD2 (6 bases). The CDR3 DNA follows: TGTGCCAGCAGCGTCTTCGGGGGAGGCAACGGAAACAATGAGCAGTTCTTC. As protein: CASSVFGGGNGNNEQFF.